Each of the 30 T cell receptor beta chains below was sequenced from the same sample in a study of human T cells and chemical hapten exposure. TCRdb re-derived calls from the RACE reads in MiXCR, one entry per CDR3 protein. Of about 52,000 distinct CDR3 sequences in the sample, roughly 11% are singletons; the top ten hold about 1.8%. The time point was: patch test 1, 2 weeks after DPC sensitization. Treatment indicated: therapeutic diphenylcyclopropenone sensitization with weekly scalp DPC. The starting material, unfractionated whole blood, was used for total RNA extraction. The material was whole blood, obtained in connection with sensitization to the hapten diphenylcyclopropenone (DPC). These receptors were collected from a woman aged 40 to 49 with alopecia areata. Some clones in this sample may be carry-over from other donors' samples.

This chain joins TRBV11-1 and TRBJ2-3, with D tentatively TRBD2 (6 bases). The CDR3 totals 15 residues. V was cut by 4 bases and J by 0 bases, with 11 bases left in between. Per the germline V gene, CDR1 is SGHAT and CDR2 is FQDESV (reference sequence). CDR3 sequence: CASSSRDLSTDTQYF. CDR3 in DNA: TGTGCCAGCAGCTCCCGGGACTTGAGCACAGATACGCAGTATTTT.

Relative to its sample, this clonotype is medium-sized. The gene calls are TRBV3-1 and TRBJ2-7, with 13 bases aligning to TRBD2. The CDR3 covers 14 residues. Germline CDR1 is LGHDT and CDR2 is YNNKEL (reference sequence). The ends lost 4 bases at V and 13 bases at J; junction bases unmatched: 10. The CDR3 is CASSPRTSGSPGYF. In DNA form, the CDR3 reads TGTGCCAGCAGCCCCCGGACTAGCGGGAGTCCGGGTTACTTC.

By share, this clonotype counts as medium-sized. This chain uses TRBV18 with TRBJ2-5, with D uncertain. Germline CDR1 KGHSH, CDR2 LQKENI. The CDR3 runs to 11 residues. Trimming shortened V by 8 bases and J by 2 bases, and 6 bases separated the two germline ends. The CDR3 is CASSSQETQYF. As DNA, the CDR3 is TGTGCCAGCAGCTCACAAGAGACCCAGTACTTC.

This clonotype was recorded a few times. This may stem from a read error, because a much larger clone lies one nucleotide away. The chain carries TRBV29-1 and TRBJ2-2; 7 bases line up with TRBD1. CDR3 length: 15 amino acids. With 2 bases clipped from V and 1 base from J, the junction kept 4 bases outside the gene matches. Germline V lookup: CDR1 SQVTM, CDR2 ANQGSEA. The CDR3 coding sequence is TGCAGCGTTGAAACAGGGGATCGGAACACCGGGGAGCTGTTTTTT. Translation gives CSVETGDRNTGELFF.

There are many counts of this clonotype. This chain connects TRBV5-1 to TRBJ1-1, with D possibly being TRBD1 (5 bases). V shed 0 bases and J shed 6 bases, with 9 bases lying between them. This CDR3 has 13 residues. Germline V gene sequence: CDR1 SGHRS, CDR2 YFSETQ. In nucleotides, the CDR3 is TGCGCCAGCAGCTTGGGGGGGATCGCTGAAGCTTTCTTT. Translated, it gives CASSLGGIAEAFF.

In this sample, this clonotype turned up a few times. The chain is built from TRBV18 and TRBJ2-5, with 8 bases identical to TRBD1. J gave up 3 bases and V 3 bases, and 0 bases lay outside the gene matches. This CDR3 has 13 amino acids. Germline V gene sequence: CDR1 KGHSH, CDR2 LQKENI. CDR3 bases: TGTGCCAGCTCACCGGGACAGGAAGAGACCCAGTACTTC. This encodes CASSPGQEETQYF.

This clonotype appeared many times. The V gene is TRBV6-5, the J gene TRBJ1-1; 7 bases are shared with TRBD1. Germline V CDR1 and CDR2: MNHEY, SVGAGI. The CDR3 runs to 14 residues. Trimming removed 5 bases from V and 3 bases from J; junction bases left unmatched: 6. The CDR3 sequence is CASSQGGGDTEAFF. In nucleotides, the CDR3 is TGTGCCAGCAGTCAGGGGGGAGGGGACACTGAAGCTTTCTTT.

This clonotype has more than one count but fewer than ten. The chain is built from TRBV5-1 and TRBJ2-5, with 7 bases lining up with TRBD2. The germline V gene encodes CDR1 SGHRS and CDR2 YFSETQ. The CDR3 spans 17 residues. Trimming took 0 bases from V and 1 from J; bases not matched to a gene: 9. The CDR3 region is CASSLALAGLIQETQYF. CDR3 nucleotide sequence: TGCGCCAGCAGCTTGGCCTTAGCGGGCCTTATCCAAGAGACCCAGTACTTC.

The CDR3 bases are TGTGCCACCAGTGATGGACTGGGTGGAGAGACCCAGTACTTC. Translating it yields CATSDGLGGETQYF. This chain uses TRBV24-1 with TRBJ2-5, with D maybe TRBD2 (5 bases). CDR1 KGHDR and CDR2 SFDVKD come from the germline V gene. The CDR3 length is 14 residues. Trimming removed 3 bases at V and 4 bases at J, with 11 bases between.

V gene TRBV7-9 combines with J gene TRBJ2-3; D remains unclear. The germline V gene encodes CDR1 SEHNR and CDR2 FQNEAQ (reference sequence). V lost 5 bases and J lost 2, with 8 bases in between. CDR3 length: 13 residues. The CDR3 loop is CASSLLPTDTQYF. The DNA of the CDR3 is TGTGCCAGCAGCCTGCTACCCACAGATACGCAGTATTTT.

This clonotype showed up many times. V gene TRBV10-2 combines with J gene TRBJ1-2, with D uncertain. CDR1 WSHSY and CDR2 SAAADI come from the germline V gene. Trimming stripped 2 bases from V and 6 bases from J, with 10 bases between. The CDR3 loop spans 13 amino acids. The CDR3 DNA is TGCGCCAGCAGTGAGGAGATACGCAATGGCTACACCTTC. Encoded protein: CASSEEIRNGYTF.

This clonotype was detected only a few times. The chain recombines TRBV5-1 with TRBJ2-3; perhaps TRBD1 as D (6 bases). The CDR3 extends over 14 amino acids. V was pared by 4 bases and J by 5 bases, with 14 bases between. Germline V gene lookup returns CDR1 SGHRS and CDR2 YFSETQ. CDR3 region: CASSNGQFEDTQYF. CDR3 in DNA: TGCGCCAGCAGCAACGGACAGTTTGAAGATACGCAGTATTTT. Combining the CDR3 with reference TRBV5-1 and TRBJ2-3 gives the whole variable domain KAGVTQTPRYLIKTRGQQVTLSCSPISGHRSVSWYQQTPGQGLQFLFEYFSETQRNKGNFPGRFSGRQFSNSRSEMNVSTLELGDSALYLCASSNGQFEDTQYFGPGTRLTVL.

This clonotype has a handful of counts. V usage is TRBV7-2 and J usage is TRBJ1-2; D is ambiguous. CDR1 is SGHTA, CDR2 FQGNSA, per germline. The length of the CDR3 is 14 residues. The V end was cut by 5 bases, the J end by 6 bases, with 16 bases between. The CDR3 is CASSPSQPTDGYTF. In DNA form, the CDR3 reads TGTGCCAGCAGCCCCTCTCAACCGACGGATGGCTACACCTTC.

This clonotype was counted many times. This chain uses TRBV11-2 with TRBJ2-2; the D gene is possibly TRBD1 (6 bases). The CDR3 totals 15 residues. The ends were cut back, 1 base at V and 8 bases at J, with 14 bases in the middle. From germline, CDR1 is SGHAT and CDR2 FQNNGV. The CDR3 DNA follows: TGTGCCAGCAGCTTAGTTCCTGGACAGCGGGGGGAGCTGTTTTTT. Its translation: CASSLVPGQRGELFF.

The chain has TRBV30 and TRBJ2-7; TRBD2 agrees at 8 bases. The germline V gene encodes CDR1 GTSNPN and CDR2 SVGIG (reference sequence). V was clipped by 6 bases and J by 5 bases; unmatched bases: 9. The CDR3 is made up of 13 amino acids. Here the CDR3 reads CACPGAGGHEQYF. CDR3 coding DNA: TGTGCCTGCCCAGGTGCGGGAGGACACGAGCAGTACTTC.

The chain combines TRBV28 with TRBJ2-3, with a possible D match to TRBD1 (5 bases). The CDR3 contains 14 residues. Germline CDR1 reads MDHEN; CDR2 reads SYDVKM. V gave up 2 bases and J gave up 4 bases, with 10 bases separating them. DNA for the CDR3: TGTGCCAGCAGTTTAGGGCAAGGGGCAGATACGCAGTATTTT. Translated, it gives CASSLGQGADTQYF.

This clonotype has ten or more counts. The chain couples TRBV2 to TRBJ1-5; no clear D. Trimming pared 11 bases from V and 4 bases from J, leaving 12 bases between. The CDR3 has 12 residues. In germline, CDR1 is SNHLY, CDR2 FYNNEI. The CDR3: CAGRGANQPQHF. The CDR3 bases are TGTGCCGGAAGAGGAGCAAATCAGCCCCAGCATTTT.

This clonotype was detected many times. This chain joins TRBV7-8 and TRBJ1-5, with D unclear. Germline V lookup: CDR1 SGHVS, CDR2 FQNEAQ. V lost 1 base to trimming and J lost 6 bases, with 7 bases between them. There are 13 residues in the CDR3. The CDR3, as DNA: TGTGCCAGCAGCTTAGGTACCCTTCAGCCCCAGCATTTT. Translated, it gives CASSLGTLQPQHF.

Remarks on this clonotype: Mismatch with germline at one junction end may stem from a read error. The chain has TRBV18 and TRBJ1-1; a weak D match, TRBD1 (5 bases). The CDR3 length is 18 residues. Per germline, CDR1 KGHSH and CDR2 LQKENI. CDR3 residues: CVSSPPVPGQLMNTEAFF. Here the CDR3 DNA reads TGTGTCAGCTCACCACCGGTTCCAGGACAACTCATGAACACTGAAGCTTTCTTT.

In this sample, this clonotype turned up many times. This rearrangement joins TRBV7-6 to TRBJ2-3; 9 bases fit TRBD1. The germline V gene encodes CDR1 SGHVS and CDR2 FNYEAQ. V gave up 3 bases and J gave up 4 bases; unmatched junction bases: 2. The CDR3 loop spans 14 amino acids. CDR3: CASSFTGGADTQYF. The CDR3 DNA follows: TGTGCCAGCAGCTTCACAGGGGGCGCAGATACGCAGTATTTT.

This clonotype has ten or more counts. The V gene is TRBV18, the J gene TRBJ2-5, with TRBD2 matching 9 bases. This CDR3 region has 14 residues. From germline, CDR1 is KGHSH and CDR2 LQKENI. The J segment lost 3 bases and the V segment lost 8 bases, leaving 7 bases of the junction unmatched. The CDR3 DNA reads TGTGCCAGCCAGGCGGCTAGCGGGGAAGAGACCCAGTACTTC. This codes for CASQAASGEETQYF.

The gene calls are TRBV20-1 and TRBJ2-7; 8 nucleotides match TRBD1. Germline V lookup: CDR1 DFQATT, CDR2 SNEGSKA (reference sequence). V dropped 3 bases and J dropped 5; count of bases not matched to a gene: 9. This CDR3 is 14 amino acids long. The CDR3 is CSARWGDRGHEQYF. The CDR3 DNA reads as TGCAGTGCTAGGTGGGGAGACAGGGGCCACGAGCAGTACTTC.

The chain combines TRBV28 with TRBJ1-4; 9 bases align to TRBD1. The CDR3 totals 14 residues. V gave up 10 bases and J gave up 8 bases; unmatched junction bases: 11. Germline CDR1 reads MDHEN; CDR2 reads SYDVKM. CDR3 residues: CATLRTGEGEKLFF. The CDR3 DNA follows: TGTGCCACCCTCCGGACAGGGGAGGGCGAAAAACTGTTTTTT.

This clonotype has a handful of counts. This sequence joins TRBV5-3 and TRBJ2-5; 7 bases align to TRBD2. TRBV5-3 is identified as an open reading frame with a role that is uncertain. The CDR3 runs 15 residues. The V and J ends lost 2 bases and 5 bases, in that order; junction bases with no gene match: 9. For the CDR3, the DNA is TGTGCCAGAAGCTTTGCGGCGGGAGTAAGGGAGACCCAGTACTTC. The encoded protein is CARSFAAGVRETQYF.

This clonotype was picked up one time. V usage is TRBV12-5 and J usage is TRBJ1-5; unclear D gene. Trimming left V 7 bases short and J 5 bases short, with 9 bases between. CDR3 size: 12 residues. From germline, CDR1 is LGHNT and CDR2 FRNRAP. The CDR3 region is CASANGYQPQHF. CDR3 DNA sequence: TGTGCTAGTGCCAACGGGTATCAGCCCCAGCATTTT. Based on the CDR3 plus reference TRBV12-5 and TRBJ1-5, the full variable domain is DARVTQTPRHKVTEMGQEVTMRCQPILGHNTVFWYRQTMMQGLELLAYFRNRAPLDDSGMPKDRFSAEMPDATLATLKIQPSEPRDSAVYFCASANGYQPQHFGDGTRLSIL.

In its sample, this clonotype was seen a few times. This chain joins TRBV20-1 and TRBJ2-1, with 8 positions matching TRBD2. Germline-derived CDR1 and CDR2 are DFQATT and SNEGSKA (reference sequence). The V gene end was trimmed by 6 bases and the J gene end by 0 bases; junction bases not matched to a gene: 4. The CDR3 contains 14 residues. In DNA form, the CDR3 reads TGCAGTGCCGGCGGGGGGAGCTCCTACAATGAGCAGTTCTTC. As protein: CSAGGGSSYNEQFF.

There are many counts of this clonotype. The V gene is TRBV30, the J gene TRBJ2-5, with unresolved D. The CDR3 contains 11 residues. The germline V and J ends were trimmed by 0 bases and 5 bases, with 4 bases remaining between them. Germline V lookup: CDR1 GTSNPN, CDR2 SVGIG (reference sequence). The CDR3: CAWSVGETQYF. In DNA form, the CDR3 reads TGTGCCTGGAGTGTAGGGGAGACCCAGTACTTC.

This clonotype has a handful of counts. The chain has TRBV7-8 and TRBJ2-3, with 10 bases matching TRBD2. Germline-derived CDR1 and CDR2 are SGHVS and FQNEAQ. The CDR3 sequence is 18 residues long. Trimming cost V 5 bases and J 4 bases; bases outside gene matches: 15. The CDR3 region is CASSPLVRVAGGADTQYF. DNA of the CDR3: TGTGCCAGCAGCCCCCTGGTCCGGGTAGCGGGAGGCGCAGATACGCAGTATTTT.

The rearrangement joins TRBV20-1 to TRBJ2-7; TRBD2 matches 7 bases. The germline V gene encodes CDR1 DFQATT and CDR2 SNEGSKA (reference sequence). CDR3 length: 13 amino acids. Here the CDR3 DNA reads TGCAGCCTCCGACGGGAGGAAACCTACGAGCAGTACTTC. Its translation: CSLRREETYEQYF.

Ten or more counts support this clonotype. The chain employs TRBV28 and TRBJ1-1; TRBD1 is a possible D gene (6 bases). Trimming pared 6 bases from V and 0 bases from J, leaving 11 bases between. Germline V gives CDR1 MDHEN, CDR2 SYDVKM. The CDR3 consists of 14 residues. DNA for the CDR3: TGTGCCAGCAGGCTCGGGACACTGAACACTGAAGCTTTCTTT. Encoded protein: CASRLGTLNTEAFF.